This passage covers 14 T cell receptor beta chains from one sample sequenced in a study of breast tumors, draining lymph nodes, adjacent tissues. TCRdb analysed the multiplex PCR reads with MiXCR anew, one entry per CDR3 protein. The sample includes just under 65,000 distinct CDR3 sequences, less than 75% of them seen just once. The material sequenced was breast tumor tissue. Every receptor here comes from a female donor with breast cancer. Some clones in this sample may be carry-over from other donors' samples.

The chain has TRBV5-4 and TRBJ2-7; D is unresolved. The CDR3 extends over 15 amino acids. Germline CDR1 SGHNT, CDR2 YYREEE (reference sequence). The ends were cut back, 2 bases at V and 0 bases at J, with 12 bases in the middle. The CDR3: CASSLRQTSSYEQYF. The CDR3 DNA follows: TGTGCCAGCAGCTTAAGGCAAACGAGCTCCTACGAGCAGTACTTC.

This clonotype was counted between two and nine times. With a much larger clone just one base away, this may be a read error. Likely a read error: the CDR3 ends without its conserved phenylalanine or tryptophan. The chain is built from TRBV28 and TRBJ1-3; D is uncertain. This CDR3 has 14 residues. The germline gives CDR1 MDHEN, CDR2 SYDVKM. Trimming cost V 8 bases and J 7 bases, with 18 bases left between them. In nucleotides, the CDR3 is TGTGCCAGCGGGCGTGATGGCACGTCGAACACCATATATCTT. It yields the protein CASGRDGTSNTIYL.

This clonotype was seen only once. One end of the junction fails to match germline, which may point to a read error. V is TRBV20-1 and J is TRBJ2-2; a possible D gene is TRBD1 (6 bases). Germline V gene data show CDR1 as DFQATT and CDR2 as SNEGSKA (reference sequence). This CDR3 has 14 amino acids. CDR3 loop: CSALGGKGTGEPFF. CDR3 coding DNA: TGCAGTGCTTTAGGGGGTAAGGGCACCGGGGAGCCGTTTTTT.

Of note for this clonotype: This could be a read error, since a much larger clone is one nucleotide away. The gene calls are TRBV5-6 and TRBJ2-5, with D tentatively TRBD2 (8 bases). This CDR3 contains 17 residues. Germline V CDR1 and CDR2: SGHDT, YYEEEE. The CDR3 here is CASSLPPGLGGQETKYF. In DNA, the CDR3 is TGTGCCAGCAGCTTGCCTCCGGGACTAGGGGGCCAAGAGACCAAGTACTTC. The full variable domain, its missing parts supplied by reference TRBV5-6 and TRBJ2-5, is DAGVTQSPTHLIKTRGQQVTLRCSPKSGHDTVSWYQQALGQGPQFIFQYYEEEERQRGNFPDRFSGHQFPNYSSELNVNALLLGDSALYLCASSLPPGLGGQETKYFGPGTRLLVL.

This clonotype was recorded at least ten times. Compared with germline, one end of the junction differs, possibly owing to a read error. CDR3 residues: CASSHSHHGTGAPYEQYF. Here the CDR3 DNA reads TGTGCCAGCAGTCACTCGCATCATGGGACAGGAGCGCCCTACGAGCAGTACTTC. The chain carries TRBV6-2 or TRBV6-3 and TRBJ2-7; 8 nucleotides line up with TRBD1. The CDR3 consists of 18 residues. CDR1 MNHEY and CDR2 SVGEGT come from the germline V gene.

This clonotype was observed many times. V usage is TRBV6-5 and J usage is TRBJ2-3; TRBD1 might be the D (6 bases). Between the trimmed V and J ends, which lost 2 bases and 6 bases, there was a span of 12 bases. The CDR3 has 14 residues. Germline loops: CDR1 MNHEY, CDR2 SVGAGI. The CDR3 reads CASSYDFRGDTQYF. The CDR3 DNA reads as TGTGCCAGCAGTTACGACTTTAGGGGGGATACGCAGTATTTT.

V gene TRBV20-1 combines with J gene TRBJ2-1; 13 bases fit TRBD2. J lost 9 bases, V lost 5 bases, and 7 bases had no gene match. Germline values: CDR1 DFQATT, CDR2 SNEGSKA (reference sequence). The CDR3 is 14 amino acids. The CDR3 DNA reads TGCAGTGCTCAACTAGCGGGAGGGTCCGGTGAGCAGTTCTTC. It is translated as CSAQLAGGSGEQFF.

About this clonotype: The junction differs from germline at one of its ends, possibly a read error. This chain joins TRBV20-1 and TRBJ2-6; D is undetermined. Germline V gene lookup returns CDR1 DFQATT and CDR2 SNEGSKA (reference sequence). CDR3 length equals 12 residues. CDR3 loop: CSAASEANVLTF. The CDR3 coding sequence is TGCAGTGCCGCGTCTGAGGCCAACGTCCTGACTTTC.

CDR3 loop: CATSDRTSGGTDTQYF. The CDR3 nucleotides read TGTGCCACCAGTGATCGGACTAGCGGGGGCACAGATACGCAGTATTTT. The chain is built from TRBV24-1 and TRBJ2-3; 12 nucleotides align to TRBD2. V shed 3 bases and J 1 base; nucleotides not matched to a gene: 1. Germline V lookup: CDR1 KGHDR, CDR2 SFDVKD. The CDR3 is 16 residues long.

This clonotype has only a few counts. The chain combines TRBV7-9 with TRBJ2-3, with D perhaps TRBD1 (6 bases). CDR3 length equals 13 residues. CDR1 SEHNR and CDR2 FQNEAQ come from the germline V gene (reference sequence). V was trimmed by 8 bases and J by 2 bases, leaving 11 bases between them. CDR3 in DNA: TGTGCCAGCCTTGGACAGTTCACAGATACGCAGTATTTT. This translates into CASLGQFTDTQYF.

The CDR3 sequence is CASSGWGGFETQYF. The CDR3 region has the DNA TGTGCCAGCAGTGGGTGGGGGGGATTCGAGACCCAGTACTTC. This chain connects TRBV6-1 to TRBJ2-5; 7 bases are a match to TRBD2. Trimming cost V 4 bases and J 5 bases; bases outside gene matches: 7. The CDR3 is 14 amino acids. The germline CDR1 and CDR2 sequences are MNHNS and SASEGT.

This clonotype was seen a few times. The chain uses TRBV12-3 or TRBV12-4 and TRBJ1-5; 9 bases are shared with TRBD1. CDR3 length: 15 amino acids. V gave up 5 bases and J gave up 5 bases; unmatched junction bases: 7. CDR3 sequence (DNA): TGTGCCAGCAGTAAGACAGGGGGTCGGGATCAGCCCCAGCATTTT. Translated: CASSKTGGRDQPQHF.

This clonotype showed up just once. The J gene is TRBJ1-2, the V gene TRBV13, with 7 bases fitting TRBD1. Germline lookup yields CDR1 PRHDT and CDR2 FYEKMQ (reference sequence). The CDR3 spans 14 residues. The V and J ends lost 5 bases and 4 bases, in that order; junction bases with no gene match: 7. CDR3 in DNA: TGTGCCAGCAGCCCACCTGGACAGGTCTATGGCTACACCTTC. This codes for CASSPPGQVYGYTF. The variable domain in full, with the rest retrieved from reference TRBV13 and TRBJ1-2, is AAGVIQSPRHLIKEKRETATLKCYPIPRHDTVYWYQQGPGQDPQFLISFYEKMQSDKGSIPDRFSAQQFSDYHSELNMSSLELGDSALYFCASSPPGQVYGYTFGSGTRLTVV.

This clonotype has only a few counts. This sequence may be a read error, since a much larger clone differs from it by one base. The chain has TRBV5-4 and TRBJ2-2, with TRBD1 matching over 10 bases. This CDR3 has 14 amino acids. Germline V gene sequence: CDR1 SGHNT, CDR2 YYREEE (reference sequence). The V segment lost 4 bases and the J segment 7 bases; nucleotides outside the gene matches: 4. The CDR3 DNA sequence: TGTGCCAGCAGCCGACAGGGGGCGGGCGGGGAGCTGTTTTTT. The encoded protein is CASSRQGAGGELFF.